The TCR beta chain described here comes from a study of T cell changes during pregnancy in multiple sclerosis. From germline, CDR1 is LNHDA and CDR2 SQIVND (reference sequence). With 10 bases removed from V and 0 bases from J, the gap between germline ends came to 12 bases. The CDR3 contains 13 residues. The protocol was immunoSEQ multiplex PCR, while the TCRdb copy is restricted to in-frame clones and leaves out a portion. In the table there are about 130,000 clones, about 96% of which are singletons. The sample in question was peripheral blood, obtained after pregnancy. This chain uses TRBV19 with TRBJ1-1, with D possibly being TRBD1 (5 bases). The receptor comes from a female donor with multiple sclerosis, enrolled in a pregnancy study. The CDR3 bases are TGTGCCACCCAGCAGGGCGTGAACACTGAAGCTTTCTTT. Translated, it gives CATQQGVNTEAFF.